This entry features one T cell receptor (beta chain) sequence. The source of the sample is a study of blood T cell repertoires in COVID-19. Looking at the study overall: COVID-19 samples collected from the United States, Italy and Spain covered acute and convalescent phases. In each case, the material was cDNA or gDNA derived from T cells, B-cell-depleted T cells, or PBMCs.

This CDR3 has 12 residues. Germline V gene lookup returns CDR1 SNHLY and CDR2 FYNNEI. Between the trimmed V and J ends, which lost 6 bases and 5 bases, there was a span of 8 bases. As originally analysed: Estimated nucleated cell counts came from reference gene primer amplification. Assay used: immunoSEQ multiplex PCR; TCRdb lists only in-frame clones, some missing. The V and J calls and clone size were taken over from that table, and D and trimming were inferred from the DNA. Among 250,000 to 300,000 clones listed, around 89% were seen once. Material: peripheral blood. The clonotype comes from a woman aged 55-69 years with acute or convalescent COVID-19. This sequence joins TRBV2 and TRBJ2-1; no clear D gene. The CDR3 sequence is CASSAVHNEQFF. CDR3 nucleotide sequence: TGTGCCAGCAGCGCAGTCCACAATGAGCAGTTCTTC.